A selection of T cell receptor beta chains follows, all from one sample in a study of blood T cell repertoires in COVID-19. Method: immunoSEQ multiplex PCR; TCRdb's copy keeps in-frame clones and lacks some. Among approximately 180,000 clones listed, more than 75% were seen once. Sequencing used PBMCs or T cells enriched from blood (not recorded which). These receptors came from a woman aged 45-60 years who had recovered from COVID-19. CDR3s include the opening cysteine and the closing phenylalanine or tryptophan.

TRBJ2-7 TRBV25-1 CASSVRQGIYEQYF
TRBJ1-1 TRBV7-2 CASSLSGTRNTEAFF
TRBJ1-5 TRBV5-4 CASSLGGTGGANQPQHF
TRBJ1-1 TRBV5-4 CASSPTTGWGSTEAFF
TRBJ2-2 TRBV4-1 CASSHPVAGARTTGELFF
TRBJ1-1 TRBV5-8 CASSLLATEAFF
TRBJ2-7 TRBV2 CASGRSVYEQYF
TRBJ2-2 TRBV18 CASSPRASVTGELFF
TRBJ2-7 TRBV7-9 CASSLAHTGSSSYEQYF
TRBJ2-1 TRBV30 CAWTLGLAGGVPVF
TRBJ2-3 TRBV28 CASSFVGTSGPEGTDTQYF
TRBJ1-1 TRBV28 CASSLPHGTSPNTEAFF
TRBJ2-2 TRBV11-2 CASSLGLGATGELFF
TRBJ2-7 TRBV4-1 CASSQLTGSENEQYF
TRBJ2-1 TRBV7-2 CASRSGTSSYNEQFF
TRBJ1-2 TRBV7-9 CASSSTEGADGYTF
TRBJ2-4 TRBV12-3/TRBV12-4 CASTLEGNIQYF
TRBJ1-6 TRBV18 CASSPDLPSGSPLHF
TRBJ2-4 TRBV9 CASSVGVRRQGAVGSPKNIQYF
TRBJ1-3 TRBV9 CASSVEADISGNTIYF
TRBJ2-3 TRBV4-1 CASSQRGAVRMTDTQYF
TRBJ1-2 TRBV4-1 CASSQDLEGGYGYTF
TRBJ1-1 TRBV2 CASSQDLNTEAFF
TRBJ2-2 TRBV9 CASSYGAPRDGELFF
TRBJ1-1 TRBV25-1 CASSAQGAGVTEAFF
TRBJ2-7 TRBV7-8 CASSLPAGLSYEQYF
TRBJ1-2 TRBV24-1 CATSQGAGGYTF
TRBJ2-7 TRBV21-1 CASSKGGEMSRAEAGGSYEQYF
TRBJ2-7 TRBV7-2 CASSWSSYEQYF
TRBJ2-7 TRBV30 CAWTPGTHYEQYF
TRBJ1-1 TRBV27 CASSSPGLNTEAFF
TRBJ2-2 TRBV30 CAWRLAGSTGELFF
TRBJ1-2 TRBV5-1 CASSLGTGGRDYGYTF
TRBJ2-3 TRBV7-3 CASSPLEVPGTQYF
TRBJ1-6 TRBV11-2 CASTPTPAAGSPLHF
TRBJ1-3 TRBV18 CASSLGQGGAGNTIYF
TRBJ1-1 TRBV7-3 CASSLGGPTEAFF
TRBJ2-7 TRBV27 CASSLGGGRTYEQYF
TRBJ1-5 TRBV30 CAWRPRGDYQPQHF
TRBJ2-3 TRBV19 CASTPPSGKGETDTQYF
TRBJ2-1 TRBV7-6 CASSLSVPTSGRNEQFF
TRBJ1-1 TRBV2 CATTGEMNTEAFF
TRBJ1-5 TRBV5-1 CASSFSVRDSSGSNQPQHF
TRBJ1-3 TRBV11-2 CASSLGGSGNTIYF
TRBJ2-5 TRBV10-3 CAISESGTTQETQYF
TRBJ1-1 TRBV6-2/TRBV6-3 CASSYASTEAFF
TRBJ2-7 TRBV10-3 CAITGESYEQYF
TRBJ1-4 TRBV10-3 CAISEGGGDEKLFF
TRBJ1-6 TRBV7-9 CASRKGQGRSPLHF
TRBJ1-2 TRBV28 CASSQRRIYGYTF
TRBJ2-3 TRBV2 CASSWTSGRTDTQYF
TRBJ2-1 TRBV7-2 CASKTDYFYNEQFF
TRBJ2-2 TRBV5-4 CASSFPSGRFTGELFF